These 27 T cell receptor beta chains came from one sample sequenced in a study of T cell repertoires in cytomegalovirus infection. TCRdb processed the reads anew with MiXCR; each CDR3 protein has one entry. In the table there are 100,000 to 150,000 distinct CDR3 sequences, 8% to 9% of which are singletons. The sequenced material came from PBMCs. The receptors originated from a human donor in good health (CMV status not recorded). Some clones in this sample may be carry-over from other donors' samples.

At least ten counts were recorded for this clonotype. The genes are TRBV7-8 and TRBJ1-5, with D tentatively TRBD1 (5 bases). V gave up 5 bases and J gave up 3 bases, with 17 bases separating them. Germline V CDR1 and CDR2: SGHVS, FQNEAQ. The CDR3 is made up of 16 amino acids. CDR3 sequence: CASSVWRGRDNQPQHF. In nucleotides, the CDR3 is TGTGCCAGCAGCGTTTGGAGGGGACGGGACAATCAGCCCCAGCATTTT.

This clonotype has just a few counts. V is TRBV7-9 and J is TRBJ1-2; D is uncertain. V dropped 5 bases and J dropped 0 bases, with 16 bases sitting between them. This CDR3 contains 16 residues. CDR1 is SEHNR, CDR2 FQNEAQ, per germline (reference sequence). The CDR3 DNA reads TGTGCCAGCAGCCCACCTGACGGAGGTGCTAACTATGGCTACACCTTC. As protein: CASSPPDGGANYGYTF.

This clonotype was observed many times. This rearrangement joins TRBV12-3 or TRBV12-4 to TRBJ2-7, with 10 bases lining up with TRBD2. The junction had 13 bases not matched to a gene; V was cut back by 3 bases and J by 5 bases. The CDR3 length is 17 residues. The CDR3 sequence is CASSFSGRGLASHEQYF. CDR3 DNA sequence: TGTGCCAGCAGTTTTTCAGGAAGGGGACTAGCGTCACACGAGCAGTACTTC.

This clonotype was counted only a few times. V and J are TRBV5-4 and TRBJ2-2, with a possible D match to TRBD1 (7 bases). The CDR3 spans 14 residues. The ends were cut back, 4 bases at V and 7 bases at J, with 14 bases in the middle. Germline values: CDR1 SGHNT, CDR2 YYREEE (reference sequence). The CDR3 spells CASSGRRGDGELFF. Written as DNA, the CDR3 is TGTGCCAGCAGCGGGCGCAGGGGGGACGGGGAGCTGTTTTTT.

This clonotype was recorded many times. The rearrangement uses TRBV6-5 and TRBJ2-2; D uncertain. Trimming stripped 5 bases from V and 2 bases from J, with 3 bases between. CDR1 and CDR2 from the germline V gene are MNHEY and SVGAGI. The CDR3 consists of 12 residues. DNA for the CDR3: TGTGCCAGCAGTATTAACACCGGGGAGCTGTTTTTT. Protein: CASSINTGELFF.

Only a few counts were recorded for this clonotype. This chain links TRBV19 with TRBJ1-5, with 7 bases that match TRBD1. Germline trimming cut 4 bases from V and 7 bases from J; bases unmatched to any gene: 7. There are 14 residues in the CDR3. Germline CDR1 reads LNHDA; CDR2 reads SQIVND (reference sequence). The CDR3 region has the DNA TGTGCCAGTAGTACGACAGGGCGGAGGCAGCCCCAGCATTTT. Protein sequence: CASSTTGRRQPQHF.

This clonotype was counted many times. The chain recombines TRBV10-3 with TRBJ1-6; D call uncertain. The CDR3 has 13 amino acids. The germline V gene has CDR1 ENHRY and CDR2 SYGVKD. V was trimmed by 6 bases and J by 10 bases, leaving 13 bases between them. CDR3 nucleotides: TGTGCCATCAGCTACGGTTTAGGGTCACCCCTCCACTTT. Its translation: CAISYGLGSPLHF.

This clonotype was recorded at least ten times. The V and J genes are TRBV6-2 or TRBV6-3 and TRBJ2-7; D not resolved. Germline V lookup: CDR1 MNHEY, CDR2 SVGEGT. The CDR3 consists of 14 residues. The germline V and J ends were trimmed by 2 bases and 4 bases, with 12 bases remaining between them. The CDR3 DNA is TGTGCCAGCAGTTACGGAAAGTCTTTATACGAGCAGTACTTC. This codes for CASSYGKSLYEQYF.

This clonotype was seen at least ten times. The gene calls are TRBV5-4 and TRBJ1-1; D might be TRBD1 (5 bases). V gave up 1 base and J gave up 1 base, with 8 bases separating them. The germline gives CDR1 SGHNT, CDR2 YYREEE (reference sequence). The CDR3 consists of 14 residues. The CDR3 coding sequence is TGTGCCAGCAGCTTGTCGGGGCGGAACACTGAAGCTTTCTTT. The encoded protein is CASSLSGRNTEAFF.

This clonotype was detected many times. V gene TRBV6-6 combines with J gene TRBJ1-4; the D gene is possibly TRBD1 (5 bases). The CDR3 covers 15 residues. Trimming removed 0 bases at V and 3 bases at J, with 8 bases between. The germline V gene has CDR1 MNHNY and CDR2 SVGAGI (reference sequence). The CDR3 bases are TGTGCCAGCAGTTACTCGGGGGTGGCTAATGAAAAACTGTTTTTT. It yields the protein CASSYSGVANEKLFF.

This clonotype was observed many times. The gene calls are TRBV12-5 and TRBJ2-1, with 8 bases identical to TRBD1. This CDR3 comprises 16 residues. After removal of 5 bases from V and 5 bases from J, the junction contained 11 bases not matched to a gene. Germline CDR1 reads LGHNT; CDR2 reads FRNRAP. The CDR3 is CASGKGQGRTHNEQFF. The CDR3 DNA follows: TGTGCTAGTGGTAAAGGACAGGGTAGGACACACAATGAGCAGTTCTTC. Combining the CDR3 with reference TRBV12-5 and TRBJ2-1 gives the whole variable domain DARVTQTPRHKVTEMGQEVTMRCQPILGHNTVFWYRQTMMQGLELLAYFRNRAPLDDSGMPKDRFSAEMPDATLATLKIQPSEPRDSAVYFCASGKGQGRTHNEQFFGPGTRLTVL.

CDR3 in DNA: TGTGCCAGCAGTTTATCCGGGCCAAACAATCAGCCCCAGCATTTT. Translation gives CASSLSGPNNQPQHF. This rearrangement joins TRBV28 to TRBJ1-5, with D unclear. CDR3 length: 15 residues. Germline V lookup: CDR1 MDHEN, CDR2 SYDVKM. The V end was cut by 1 base, the J end by 3 bases, with 10 bases between. Complete variable domain (other parts from reference TRBV28 and TRBJ1-5): DVKVTQSSRYLVKRTGEKVFLECVQDMDHENMFWYRQDPGLGLRLIYFSYDVKMKEKGDIPEGYSVSREKKERFSLILESASTNQTSMYLCASSLSGPNNQPQHFGDGTRLSIL.

The sample holds many counts of this clonotype. The chain uses TRBV6-6 and TRBJ2-5, with 8 bases fitting TRBD1. Germline loops: CDR1 MNHNY, CDR2 SVGAGI (reference sequence). This CDR3 comprises 14 residues. The junction had 9 bases not matched to a gene; V was cut back by 7 bases and J by 5 bases. The CDR3 loop is CASTWTGLGETQYF. CDR3 DNA sequence: TGTGCCAGCACCTGGACAGGGTTGGGGGAGACCCAGTACTTC.

This clonotype has ten or more counts. CDR3 DNA sequence: TGTGCCAGTAAGAAACAGATTAATCAGCCCCAGCATTTT. This encodes CASKKQINQPQHF. V and J are TRBV28 and TRBJ1-5; D gene unclear. CDR3 length: 13 residues. V lost 9 bases to trimming and J lost 4 bases, with 13 bases between them. Germline CDR1 is MDHEN and CDR2 is SYDVKM.

The genes are TRBV20-1 and TRBJ1-1; D is unresolved. The V gene lost 5 bases and the J gene lost 3 bases, with 13 bases spanning the gap. Germline CDR1 reads DFQATT; CDR2 reads SNEGSKA (reference sequence). The CDR3 is 13 amino acids. The CDR3 DNA sequence: TGCAGTGCTTCGTCCCACGGGGACACTGAAGCTTTCTTT. Translation: CSASSHGDTEAFF.

The table lists this clonotype with many counts. The chain links TRBV7-2 to TRBJ1-1; no definite D call. V was shortened by 7 bases and J by 2 bases, with 17 bases between the two germline ends. CDR1 SGHTA and CDR2 FQGNSA come from the germline V gene. This CDR3 contains 15 residues. The CDR3 region has the DNA TGTGCCAGCAAACAGACCGGGCGGAGAAACACTGAAGCTTTCTTT. It encodes CASKQTGRRNTEAFF.

This clonotype came up many times. J is TRBJ1-4 and V is TRBV7-9; D may be TRBD1 (5 bases). Trimming left V 4 bases short and J 4 bases short, with 13 bases between. The CDR3 contains 15 residues. Germline lookup yields CDR1 SEHNR and CDR2 FQNEAQ (reference sequence). CDR3 region: CASSSMTAGNEKLFF. The DNA for the CDR3 is TGTGCCAGCAGCTCCATGACAGCCGGTAATGAAAAACTGTTTTTT.

There are many counts of this clonotype. CDR3 protein: CASSIGAGGEETQYF. In nucleotides, the CDR3 is TGTGCCAGTAGTATTGGAGCGGGCGGAGAAGAGACCCAGTACTTC. The chain employs TRBV19 and TRBJ2-5; a possible D gene is TRBD2 (6 bases). V was cut by 3 bases and J by 3 bases, with 14 bases left in between. Per the germline V gene, CDR1 is LNHDA and CDR2 is SQIVND (reference sequence). The CDR3 runs 15 residues. The variable domain in full, with the rest retrieved from reference TRBV19 and TRBJ2-5, is DGGITQSPKYLFRKEGQNVTLSCEQNLNHDAMYWYRQDPGQGLRLIYYSQIVNDFQKGDIAEGYSVSREKKESFPLTVTSAQKNPTAFYLCASSIGAGGEETQYFGPGTRLLVL.

This clonotype was recorded many times. The DNA for the CDR3 is TGTGCCAGCAGTTCGGGACAGGGTGGTGAAGCTTTCTTT. Its protein is CASSSGQGGEAFF. The chain carries TRBV28 and TRBJ1-1, with 9 positions matching TRBD1. V shed 4 bases and J 7 bases; nucleotides not matched to a gene: 4. This CDR3 spans 13 amino acids. Per germline, CDR1 MDHEN and CDR2 SYDVKM. Full variable domain (rest looked up from reference TRBV28 and TRBJ1-1): DVKVTQSSRYLVKRTGEKVFLECVQDMDHENMFWYRQDPGLGLRLIYFSYDVKMKEKGDIPEGYSVSREKKERFSLILESASTNQTSMYLCASSSGQGGEAFFGQGTRLTVV.

A few counts support this clonotype. The J gene is TRBJ1-1, the V gene TRBV3-1; 11 nucleotides align to TRBD1. Germline V CDR1 and CDR2: LGHDT, YNNKEL (reference sequence). The CDR3 is made up of 15 amino acids. J was trimmed by 11 bases and V by 1 base; bases with no gene match: 9. CDR3 nucleotides: TGTGCCAGCAGCCAAGGGAGGGGACAGGGGGTTGCTGCTTTCTTT. Translated: CASSQGRGQGVAAFF. Supplemented by reference TRBV3-1 and TRBJ1-1, the full variable domain reads DTAVSQTPKYLVTQMGNDKSIKCEQNLGHDTMYWYKQDSKKFLKIMFSYNNKELIINETVPNRFSPKSPDKAHLNLHINSLELGDSAVYFCASSQGRGQGVAAFFGQGTRLTVV.

This clonotype was counted at least ten times. J is TRBJ1-5 and V is TRBV7-2; no firm D call. CDR3 length: 15 residues. V was clipped by 1 base and J by 7 bases, with 14 bases between them. Germline values: CDR1 SGHTA, CDR2 FQGNSA. The CDR3 sequence: CASSLDDKVGQPQHF. The CDR3 DNA reads TGTGCCAGCAGCTTAGACGACAAGGTTGGGCAGCCCCAGCATTTT.

This clonotype was counted many times. The V call is TRBV7-8, the J call TRBJ2-2; 8 positions agree with TRBD2. CDR1 and CDR2 (germline): SGHVS, FQNEAQ. The CDR3 sequence is 15 residues long. The trim removed 3 bases at V and 5 bases at J, leaving 5 bases unmatched. CDR3 bases: TGTGCCAGCAGCTTCGGGAGGGAGTGGACCGGGGAGCTGTTTTTT. Amino acid sequence: CASSFGREWTGELFF.

This clonotype was recorded at least ten times. The chain employs TRBV29-1 and TRBJ1-3; D might be TRBD1 (6 bases). Germline CDR1 SQVTM, CDR2 ANQGSEA. V dropped 7 bases and J dropped 0 bases, with 25 bases sitting between them. The CDR3 extends over 18 amino acids. DNA of the CDR3: TGCAGCGCCCAGAGAGGACAGTCGAGCGGGTTCTCTGGAAACACCATATATTTT. It yields the protein CSAQRGQSSGFSGNTIYF.

This clonotype was seen ten or more times. The chain is built from TRBV10-3 and TRBJ2-1, with D possibly being TRBD2 (6 bases). The germline gives CDR1 ENHRY, CDR2 SYGVKD. Trimming took 2 bases from V and 4 from J, leaving 12 bases between them. This CDR3 has 15 residues. The CDR3 here is CAISEISAGYNEQFF. The CDR3, as DNA: TGTGCCATCAGTGAGATTTCCGCGGGGTACAATGAGCAGTTCTTC.

This clonotype was seen more than once but under ten times. The V and J genes are TRBV28 and TRBJ1-6; no clear D. Germline lookup yields CDR1 MDHEN and CDR2 SYDVKM. V lost 3 bases and J lost 7, with 10 bases in between. CDR3 length: 14 residues. CDR3 sequence: CASSFGSWNSPLHF. CDR3 DNA sequence: TGTGCCAGCAGTTTTGGGAGTTGGAATTCACCCCTCCACTTT.

There are a few counts of this clonotype. This chain links TRBV20-1 with TRBJ1-1, with unresolved D. The CDR3 totals 13 residues. Trimming stripped 3 bases from V and 1 base from J, with 9 bases between. Germline V gives CDR1 DFQATT, CDR2 SNEGSKA (reference sequence). The CDR3 reads CSASQPQNTEAFF. The CDR3 DNA is TGCAGTGCTAGTCAGCCCCAGAACACTGAAGCTTTCTTT.

This clonotype was seen many times. The chain has TRBV4-1 and TRBJ1-1, with D possibly TRBD1 on 5 matching bases. Per the germline V gene, CDR1 is MGHRA and CDR2 is YSYEKL. V lost 3 bases and J lost 4, with 15 bases in between. CDR3 length: 15 amino acids. The CDR3 sequence: CASSHPLGEGTEAFF. The DNA for the CDR3 is TGCGCCAGCAGCCACCCCCTGGGGGAGGGCACTGAAGCTTTCTTT.